Listed here are 30 T cell receptor beta chains from one sample, sequenced in a study of cytomegalovirus exposure and HLA in healthy donors. A multiplex PCR was run with 60 Vbeta primers and 13 Jbeta primers. Repertoires were generated with immunoSEQ multiplex PCR, while TCRdb's copy carries only in-frame clones and drops some. Of approximately 100,000 clones listed, around 80% were seen once; the top ten hold roughly 13%. Sequencing input: PBMCs. These receptors were collected from a male donor in good health and CMV-seropositive.

V usage is TRBV4-3 and J usage is TRBJ1-1, with D perhaps matching TRBD1 (5 bases). The CDR3 has 13 amino acids. The germline CDR1 and CDR2 sequences are LGHNA and YSLEER. Deletions cut 4 bases from V and 6 bases from J, with 12 bases between. CDR3 DNA sequence: TGCGCCAGCAGCCCAGGGAGGTATGCTGAAGCTTTCTTT. The encoded protein is CASSPGRYAEAFF.

This clone was observed a few times. The rearrangement links TRBV5-4 to TRBJ1-4; 8 positions agree with TRBD1. Germline V lookup: CDR1 SGHNT, CDR2 YYREEE (reference sequence). The CDR3 totals 15 residues. J gave up 5 bases and V 4 bases, and 7 bases lay outside the gene matches. The CDR3 DNA sequence: TGTGCCAGCAGCGACGACAGGGGTGGGAATGAAAAACTGTTTTTT. Its translation is CASSDDRGGNEKLFF.

The V gene is TRBV5-4, the J gene TRBJ2-3; D not certain. This CDR3 is 14 amino acids long. V lost 4 bases and J 4 bases, leaving 13 bases between the germline ends. Germline V gene lookup returns CDR1 SGHNT and CDR2 YYREEE (reference sequence). For the CDR3, the DNA is TGTGCCAGCAGCCCCCCAACGGTCGCAGATACGCAGTATTTT. Residues: CASSPPTVADTQYF.

A remark on this clone: A read error may account for a junction end that differs from germline. The rearrangement uses TRBV7-9 and TRBJ2-5, with unresolved D. The CDR3 loop spans 12 amino acids. Germline lookup yields CDR1 SEHNR and CDR2 FQNEAQ (reference sequence). The CDR3 bases are TGTTCCAGCAGCTTCCCTAGAGGGACCCAGTACTTC. It codes for CSSSFPRGTQYF.

The V and J genes are TRBV28 and TRBJ2-2, with D perhaps matching TRBD1 (6 bases). Trimming cost V 9 bases and J 1 base, with 15 bases left between them. Germline assignment: CDR1 MDHEN and CDR2 SYDVKM. The CDR3 has 15 amino acids. DNA for the CDR3: TGTGCCAGTAAACCCAGGGGCCTGAACACCGGGGAGCTGTTTTTT. Translated: CASKPRGLNTGELFF.

The DNA of the CDR3 is TGTGCCAGCAGTCCGTGGGGGGGGGCTGGAAACACCATATATTTT. Translation: CASSPWGGAGNTIYF. This chain connects TRBV13 to TRBJ1-3; D is perhaps TRBD1 (5 bases). The germline V gene encodes CDR1 PRHDT and CDR2 FYEKMQ (reference sequence). The CDR3 length is 15 residues. The ends were cut back, 6 bases at V and 2 bases at J, with 14 bases in the middle.

This sequence joins TRBV6-5 and TRBJ1-6, with D uncertain. This CDR3 spans 16 amino acids. The V end was cut by 3 bases, the J end by 0 bases, with 9 bases between. Germline V gene data show CDR1 as MNHEY and CDR2 as SVGAGI. The CDR3 is CASSYNGISYNSPLHF. The CDR3 nucleotides are TGTGCCAGCAGTTATAACGGGATCTCCTATAATTCACCCCTCCACTTT.

The chain carries TRBV20-1 and TRBJ2-3; no reliable D call. The germline V and J ends were trimmed by 2 bases and 4 bases, with 4 bases remaining between them. This CDR3 contains 11 residues. The germline V gene has CDR1 DFQATT and CDR2 SNEGSKA (reference sequence). The CDR3 sequence: CSARRADTQYF. The CDR3 bases are TGCAGTGCTAGACGTGCAGATACGCAGTATTTT.

The gene calls are TRBV29-1 and TRBJ1-2, with 8 bases lining up with TRBD1. The CDR3 totals 12 residues. Germline CDR1 and CDR2: SQVTM and ANQGSEA. The J segment lost 4 bases and the V segment lost 7 bases, leaving 5 bases of the junction unmatched. CDR3 residues: CSATTGAYGYTF. The CDR3 DNA sequence: TGCAGCGCTACGACAGGGGCCTATGGCTACACCTTC.

This rearrangement joins TRBV5-6 to TRBJ2-5; D possibly corresponds to TRBD2 (5 bases). Trimming left V 0 bases short and J 5 bases short, with 11 bases between. Germline CDR1 reads SGHDT; CDR2 reads YYEEEE. The length of the CDR3 is 14 residues. The CDR3, as DNA: TGTGCCAGCAGCTTGGTCGGAGGCCCGGAGACCCAGTACTTC. It translates to CASSLVGGPETQYF.

This chain's CDR3 is CASSSWGQGANEQYF. The CDR3 DNA sequence: TGCGCCAGCAGTAGTTGGGGACAGGGGGCCAACGAGCAGTACTTC. This rearrangement joins TRBV5-1 to TRBJ2-7; 12 positions agree with TRBD1. Germline loops: CDR1 SGHRS, CDR2 YFSETQ. V was clipped by 5 bases and J by 5 bases; unmatched bases: 8. The CDR3 has 15 residues.

The V call is TRBV18, the J call TRBJ2-2; 9 bases line up with TRBD1. Germline V CDR1 and CDR2: KGHSH, LQKENI. V dropped 7 bases and J dropped 6; count of bases not matched to a gene: 6. The CDR3 extends over 14 amino acids. Here the CDR3 DNA reads TGTGCCAGCTATTCACAGGGGGCCTCCGGGGAGCTGTTTTTT. This translates into CASYSQGASGELFF. Variable domain in full (rest from reference TRBV18 and TRBJ2-2): NAGVMQNPRHLVRRRGQEARLRCSPMKGHSHVYWYRQLPEEGLKFMVYLQKENIIDESGMPKERFSAEFPKEGPSILRIQQVVRGDSAAYFCASYSQGASGELFFGEGSRLTVL.

V usage is TRBV28 and J usage is TRBJ2-3, with TRBD1 matching over 7 bases. This CDR3 comprises 15 residues. Germline loops: CDR1 MDHEN, CDR2 SYDVKM. The V segment lost 3 bases and the J segment 2 bases; nucleotides outside the gene matches: 5. DNA of the CDR3: TGTGCCAGCAGTTTGAACAGGGGAGACACAGATACGCAGTATTTT. This sequence encodes CASSLNRGDTDTQYF.

The chain is built from TRBV12-5 and TRBJ1-1; TRBD1 aligns across 8 bases. The V segment lost 5 bases and the J segment 5 bases; nucleotides outside the gene matches: 7. Germline CDR1 LGHNT, CDR2 FRNRAP. The CDR3 extends over 14 amino acids. CDR3 amino acids: CASGANRGITEAFF. The DNA for the CDR3 is TGTGCTAGTGGTGCCAACAGGGGGATAACTGAAGCTTTCTTT. Filled out from reference TRBV12-5 and TRBJ1-1, the complete variable domain reads DARVTQTPRHKVTEMGQEVTMRCQPILGHNTVFWYRQTMMQGLELLAYFRNRAPLDDSGMPKDRFSAEMPDATLATLKIQPSEPRDSAVYFCASGANRGITEAFFGQGTRLTVV.

The rearrangement joins TRBV7-2 to TRBJ2-7, with 9 bases fitting TRBD2. The germline gives CDR1 SGHTA, CDR2 FQGNSA. Trimming at V came to 5 bases and at J to 7 bases, leaving 12 bases not matched to a gene. The length of the CDR3 is 15 residues. CDR3 in DNA: TGTGCCAGCAGCCCATTAGCGGGGGCAGCGCGGGAGCAGTACTTC. Its translation is CASSPLAGAAREQYF.

The chain employs TRBV9 and TRBJ1-3; TRBD1 matches at 8 bases. The CDR3 is 17 residues long. V was clipped by 3 bases and J by 3 bases; unmatched bases: 11. The germline V gene has CDR1 SGDLS and CDR2 YYNGEE. The CDR3 region is CASSALAQGAGGNTIYF. The CDR3, as DNA: TGTGCCAGCAGCGCCTTAGCGCAGGGGGCCGGTGGAAACACCATATATTTT.

The gene calls are TRBV5-6 and TRBJ1-1; D remains ambiguous. The ends were cut back, 3 bases at V and 4 bases at J, with 13 bases in the middle. Germline V gene lookup returns CDR1 SGHDT and CDR2 YYEEEE. CDR3 size: 14 residues. This chain's CDR3 is CASSWESGITEAFF. In DNA form, the CDR3 reads TGTGCCAGCAGCTGGGAGAGTGGTATCACTGAAGCTTTCTTT. Full variable domain (missing parts from reference TRBV5-6 and TRBJ1-1): DAGVTQSPTHLIKTRGQQVTLRCSPKSGHDTVSWYQQALGQGPQFIFQYYEEEERQRGNFPDRFSGHQFPNYSSELNVNALLLGDSALYLCASSWESGITEAFFGQGTRLTVV.

This chain links TRBV18 with TRBJ2-2; D is possibly TRBD1 (6 bases). V lost 0 bases to trimming and J lost 1 base, with 6 bases between them. The CDR3 contains 15 residues. Germline V gives CDR1 KGHSH, CDR2 LQKENI. The CDR3, as DNA: TGTGCCAGCTCACCACCGGGACAGAACACCGGGGAGCTGTTTTTT. Protein: CASSPPGQNTGELFF.

This chain links TRBV14 with TRBJ1-1, with D possibly matching TRBD1 (6 bases). Germline V CDR1 and CDR2: SGHDN, FVKESK. The CDR3 is 16 amino acids. Trimming left V 0 bases short and J 4 bases short, with 15 bases between. CDR3 residues: CASSQERGAKITEAFF. In DNA form, the CDR3 reads TGTGCCAGCAGCCAAGAACGGGGGGCTAAAATCACTGAAGCTTTCTTT.

This sequence joins TRBV27 and TRBJ2-4; no clear D gene. The CDR3 has 18 amino acids. CDR1 and CDR2 from the germline V gene are MNHEY and SMNVEV (reference sequence). Trimming cost V 3 bases and J 0 bases, with 18 bases left between them. CDR3 protein: CASSFKPPTFIAKNIQYF. In DNA, the CDR3 is TGTGCCAGCAGTTTCAAGCCGCCGACATTCATAGCCAAAAACATTCAGTACTTC.

This chain uses TRBV6-6 with TRBJ1-2; no clear D gene. The CDR3 runs 16 residues. V was clipped by 0 bases and J by 1 base, with 12 bases between them. Germline V gene data show CDR1 as MNHNY and CDR2 as SVGAGI (reference sequence). The CDR3 spells CASSYSGLADNYGYTF. CDR3 in DNA: TGTGCCAGCAGTTACTCTGGGCTGGCCGATAACTATGGCTACACCTTC.

V gene TRBV7-2 combines with J gene TRBJ1-3; no definite D call. The V end lost 5 bases, the J end lost 2 bases, and 13 bases lay between the germline ends. The CDR3 has 15 amino acids. In germline, CDR1 is SGHTA, CDR2 FQGNSA. DNA for the CDR3: TGTGCCAGCAGCGGCTCCCCCGGGGCTGGAAACACCATATATTTT. This encodes CASSGSPGAGNTIYF.

The V gene is TRBV5-4, the J gene TRBJ2-5, with TRBD1 identical over 8 bases. The CDR3 has 13 residues. With V trimmed by 6 bases and J by 7 bases, 8 bases remained unmatched. In germline, CDR1 is SGHNT, CDR2 YYREEE (reference sequence). CDR3 DNA: TGTGCCAGCAAGGACAGGGACCTTGGGACCCAGTACTTC. It yields the protein CASKDRDLGTQYF.

V usage is TRBV25-1 and J usage is TRBJ1-1; tentatively, D is TRBD1 (5 bases). The CDR3 contains 16 residues. Trimming cost V 4 bases and J 1 base, with 16 bases left between them. Germline V gene lookup returns CDR1 MGHDK and CDR2 SYGVNS. CDR3 sequence reads: CASSGLFMQGNTEAFF. In nucleotides, the CDR3 is TGTGCCAGCAGTGGACTCTTTATGCAGGGGAACACTGAAGCTTTCTTT.

J is TRBJ2-4 and V is TRBV27; 10 bases are a match to TRBD1. V was clipped by 0 bases and J by 0 bases; unmatched bases: 2. Germline CDR1 reads MNHEY; CDR2 reads SMNVEV (reference sequence). The CDR3 covers 17 residues. The CDR3 bases are TGTGCCAGCAGTTTATCCGGACAGGGGGTAGCCAAAAACATTCAGTACTTC. This sequence encodes CASSLSGQGVAKNIQYF.

The chain is built from TRBV27 and TRBJ1-3, with 7 bases fitting TRBD1. V shed 5 bases and J 4 bases; nucleotides not matched to a gene: 11. Germline CDR1 and CDR2: MNHEY and SMNVEV (reference sequence). The CDR3 is 16 amino acids. The CDR3 region is CASSPHKTGYGNTIYF. DNA of the CDR3: TGTGCCAGCAGTCCCCACAAGACAGGGTACGGAAACACCATATATTTT.

V and J are TRBV7-6 and TRBJ1-6; D possibly corresponds to TRBD1 (6 bases). This CDR3 has 18 residues. Trimming removed 6 bases at V and 0 bases at J, with 18 bases between. Germline V gene data show CDR1 as SGHVS and CDR2 as FNYEAQ. CDR3 DNA sequence: TGTGCCAGCAGGAGGGACGGGACACAGAGCTCCTATAATTCACCCCTCCACTTT. Translated, it gives CASRRDGTQSSYNSPLHF.

The chain combines TRBV11-3 with TRBJ2-1; a weak D match, TRBD1 (6 bases). The CDR3 spans 13 residues. The V end lost 2 bases, the J end lost 7 bases, and 9 bases lay between the germline ends. CDR1 SGHNT and CDR2 YENEEA come from the germline V gene. The CDR3 here is CASSLNRVNEQFF. DNA for the CDR3: TGTGCCAGCAGCTTAAACAGGGTTAATGAGCAGTTCTTC.

The chain has TRBV4-3 and TRBJ2-1, with 10 bases fitting TRBD2. Germline CDR1 is LGHNA and CDR2 is YSLEER. CDR3 size: 18 residues. V shed 4 bases, J shed 4 bases, and the junction held 13 bases outside the gene matches. Here the CDR3 DNA reads TGCGCCAGCAGCCTTTCTAGCGGGGGCCGCTCCTTTTACAATGAGCAGTTCTTC. The encoded protein is CASSLSSGGRSFYNEQFF.

This clone was seen a handful of times. The chain has TRBV7-9 and TRBJ1-2, with D maybe TRBD1 (6 bases). There are 13 residues in the CDR3. Trimming shortened V by 1 base and J by 10 bases, and 13 bases separated the two germline ends. The germline CDR1 and CDR2 sequences are SEHNR and FQNEAQ (reference sequence). The CDR3 sequence is CASSLVRTEVYTF. CDR3 nucleotide sequence: TGTGCCAGCAGCTTAGTTAGGACAGAAGTCTACACCTTC.